A single sample is the source of the 8 T cell receptor beta chains below, sequenced in a study of cytomegalovirus exposure and HLA in healthy donors. A multiplex PCR was run with 60 Vbeta primers and 13 Jbeta primers. The method was immunoSEQ multiplex PCR; TCRdb's version includes in-frame clones alone and lacks a portion of them. This table holds roughly 280,000 clones, under 80% found once. The sample consisted of PBMCs. The receptors here all came from a female donor in good health and CMV-seronegative.

CDR3 in amino acids: CASSLAWDRNNSPLHF. In nucleotides, the CDR3 is TGTGCCAGCAGCTTAGCCTGGGACAGAAATAATTCACCCCTCCACTTT. V is TRBV7-9 and J is TRBJ1-6, with 7 bases matching TRBD1. Per the germline V gene, CDR1 is SEHNR and CDR2 is FQNEAQ (reference sequence). With 0 bases clipped from V and 5 bases from J, the junction kept 4 bases outside the gene matches. The CDR3 spans 16 residues.

The chain recombines TRBV11-2 with TRBJ2-1; possibly TRBD2 for D (5 bases). The germline V and J ends were trimmed by 10 bases and 0 bases, with 10 bases remaining between them. Germline loops: CDR1 SGHAT, CDR2 FQNNGV. There are 13 residues in the CDR3. The CDR3 DNA follows: TGTGCCACTACTAGACCCTCCTACAATGAGCAGTTCTTC. Residues: CATTRPSYNEQFF.

This rearrangement joins TRBV13 to TRBJ1-3, with a tentative D call TRBD1 (5 bases). Germline-derived CDR1 and CDR2 are PRHDT and FYEKMQ (reference sequence). V was shortened by 0 bases and J by 3 bases, with 18 bases between the two germline ends. The CDR3 has 18 amino acids. CDR3 in amino acids: CASSLGVPGTVSGNTIYF. The CDR3 DNA sequence: TGTGCCAGCAGCTTAGGGGTCCCCGGGACTGTGAGTGGAAACACCATATATTTT.

This chain connects TRBV5-1 to TRBJ1-3, with D maybe TRBD1 (6 bases). This CDR3 contains 14 residues. Germline V gene lookup returns CDR1 SGHRS and CDR2 YFSETQ. Trimming cost V 0 bases and J 2 bases, with 6 bases left between them. CDR3 DNA sequence: TGCGCCAGCAGCTTGGGGGGGCCTGGAAACACCATATATTTT. This gives the protein CASSLGGPGNTIYF.

This chain links TRBV19 with TRBJ2-7; TRBD2 matches 10 bases. Germline V gene data show CDR1 as LNHDA and CDR2 as SQIVND (reference sequence). Trimming cost V 3 bases and J 0 bases; bases outside gene matches: 5. The CDR3 spans 16 residues. The CDR3 sequence is CASSMGLAGASYEQYF. The CDR3 DNA is TGTGCCAGTAGTATGGGTCTAGCGGGAGCCTCCTACGAGCAGTACTTC.

This chain links TRBV27 with TRBJ2-1, with D perhaps matching TRBD2 (7 bases). CDR1 is MNHEY and CDR2 is SMNVEV in the germline V gene (reference sequence). This CDR3 contains 13 residues. Trimming cost V 6 bases and J 10 bases, with 16 bases left between them. The CDR3 DNA follows: TGTGCCAGCAGGTGGGAGGGGGGAGGAGAGCAGTTCTTC. Translation: CASRWEGGGEQFF.

This clone was detected once. The chain joins TRBV5-4 to TRBJ2-5; maybe TRBD2 (7 bases). Trimming shortened V by 2 bases and J by 5 bases, and 16 bases separated the two germline ends. Germline V gene data show CDR1 as SGHNT and CDR2 as YYREEE (reference sequence). CDR3 size: 15 residues. CDR3 DNA sequence: TGTGCCAGCAGCTTAACTCGGGGGGCCCGGGAGACCCAGTACTTC. Translated, it gives CASSLTRGARETQYF.

This clone was seen just once. This chain links TRBV10-3 with TRBJ2-7, with D perhaps TRBD1 (5 bases). The CDR3 is 13 amino acids. V was cut by 6 bases and J by 6 bases, with 15 bases left in between. CDR1 ENHRY and CDR2 SYGVKD come from the germline V gene. The CDR3 loop is CAIRGQAQGEQYF. DNA of the CDR3: TGTGCCATCAGGGGGCAGGCCCAGGGCGAGCAGTACTTC.